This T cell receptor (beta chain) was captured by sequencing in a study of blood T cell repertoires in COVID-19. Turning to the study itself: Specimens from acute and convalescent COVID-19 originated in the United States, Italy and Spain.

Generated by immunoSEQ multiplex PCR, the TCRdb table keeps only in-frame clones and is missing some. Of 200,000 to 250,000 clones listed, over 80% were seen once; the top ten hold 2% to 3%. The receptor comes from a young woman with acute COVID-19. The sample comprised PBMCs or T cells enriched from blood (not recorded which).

CDR3 loop: CASGAGDSPLHF. CDR3 nucleotide sequence: TGTGCCAGCGGGGCAGGGGATTCACCCCTCCACTTT. This chain uses TRBV11-2 with TRBJ1-6; TRBD1 might be the D (6 bases). The length of the CDR3 is 12 residues. Germline V gene lookup returns CDR1 SGHAT and CDR2 FQNNGV. Trimming cost V 8 bases and J 8 bases, with 10 bases left between them.